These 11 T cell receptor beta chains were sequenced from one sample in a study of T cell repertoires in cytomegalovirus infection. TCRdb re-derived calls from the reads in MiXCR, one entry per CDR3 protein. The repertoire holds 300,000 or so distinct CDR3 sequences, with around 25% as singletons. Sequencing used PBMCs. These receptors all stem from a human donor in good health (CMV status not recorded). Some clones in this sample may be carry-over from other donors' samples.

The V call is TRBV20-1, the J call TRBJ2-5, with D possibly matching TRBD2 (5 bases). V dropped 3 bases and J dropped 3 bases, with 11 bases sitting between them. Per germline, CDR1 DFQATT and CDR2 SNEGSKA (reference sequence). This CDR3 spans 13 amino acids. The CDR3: CSASRGSEETQYF. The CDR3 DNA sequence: TGCAGTGCTAGTAGAGGGTCGGAAGAGACCCAGTACTTC.

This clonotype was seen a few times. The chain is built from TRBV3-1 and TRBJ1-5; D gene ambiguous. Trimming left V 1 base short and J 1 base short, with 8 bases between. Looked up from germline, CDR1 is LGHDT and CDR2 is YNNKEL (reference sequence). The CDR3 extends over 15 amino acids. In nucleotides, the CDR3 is TGTGCCAGCAGCCAAGCGATAGGGAGCAATCAGCCCCAGCATTTT. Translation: CASSQAIGSNQPQHF.

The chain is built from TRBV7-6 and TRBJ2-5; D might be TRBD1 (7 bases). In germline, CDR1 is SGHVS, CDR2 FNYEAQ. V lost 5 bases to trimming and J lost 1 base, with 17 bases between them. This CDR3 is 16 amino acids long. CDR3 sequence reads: CASSPGGTVTQETQYF. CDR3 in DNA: TGTGCCAGCAGCCCAGGGGGGACAGTGACCCAAGAGACCCAGTACTTC.

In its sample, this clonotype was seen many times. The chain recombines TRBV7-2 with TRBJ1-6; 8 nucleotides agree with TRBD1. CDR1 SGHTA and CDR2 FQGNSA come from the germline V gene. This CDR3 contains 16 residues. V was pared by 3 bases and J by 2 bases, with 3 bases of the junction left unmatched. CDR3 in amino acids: CASSLMTGAYNSPLHF. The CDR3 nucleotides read TGTGCCAGCAGCTTGATGACAGGGGCCTATAATTCACCCCTCCACTTT.

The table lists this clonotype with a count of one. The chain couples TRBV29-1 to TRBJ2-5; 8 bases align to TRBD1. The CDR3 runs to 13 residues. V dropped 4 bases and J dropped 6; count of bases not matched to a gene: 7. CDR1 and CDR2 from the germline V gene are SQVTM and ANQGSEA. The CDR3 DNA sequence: TGCAGCGTTGTTTCGGACAGGGTTCAGACCCAGTACTTC. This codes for CSVVSDRVQTQYF.

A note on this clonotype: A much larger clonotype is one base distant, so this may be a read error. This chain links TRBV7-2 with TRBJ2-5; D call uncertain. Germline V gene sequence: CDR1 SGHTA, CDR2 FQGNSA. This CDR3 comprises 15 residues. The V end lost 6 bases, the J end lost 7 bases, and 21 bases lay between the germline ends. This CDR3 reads CASRALRVGVGTQYF. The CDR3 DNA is TGTGCCAGCAGGGCGTTAAGGGTCGGAGTAGGGACCCAGTACTTC.

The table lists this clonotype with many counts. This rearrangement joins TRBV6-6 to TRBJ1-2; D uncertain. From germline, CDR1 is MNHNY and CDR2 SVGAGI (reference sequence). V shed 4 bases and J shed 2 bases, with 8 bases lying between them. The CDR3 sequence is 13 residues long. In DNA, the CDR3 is TGTGCCAGCAGTTTAAAGTCCAACTATGGCTACACCTTC. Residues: CASSLKSNYGYTF.

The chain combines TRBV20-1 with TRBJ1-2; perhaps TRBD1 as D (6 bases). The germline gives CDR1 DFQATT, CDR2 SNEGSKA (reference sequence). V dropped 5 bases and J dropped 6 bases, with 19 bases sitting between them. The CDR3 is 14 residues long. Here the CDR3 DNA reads TGCAGTGCTCCTAGAACAGGGATACCTCATGGCTACACCTTC. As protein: CSAPRTGIPHGYTF.

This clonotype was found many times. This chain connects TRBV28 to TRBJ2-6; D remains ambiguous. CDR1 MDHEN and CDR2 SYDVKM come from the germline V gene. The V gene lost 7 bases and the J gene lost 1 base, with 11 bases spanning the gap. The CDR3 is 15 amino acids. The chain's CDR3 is CASNPMGSGANVLTF. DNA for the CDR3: TGTGCCAGCAACCCGATGGGTTCTGGGGCCAACGTCCTGACTTTC.

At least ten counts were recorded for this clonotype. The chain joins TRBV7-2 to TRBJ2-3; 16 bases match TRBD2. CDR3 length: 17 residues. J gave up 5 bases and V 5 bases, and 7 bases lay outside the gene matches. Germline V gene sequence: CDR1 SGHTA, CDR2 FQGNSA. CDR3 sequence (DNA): TGTGCCAGCAGCGCGGGACTAGCGGGAGGGCCAGGAGATACGCAGTATTTT. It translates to CASSAGLAGGPGDTQYF. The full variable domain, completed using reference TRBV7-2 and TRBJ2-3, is GAGVSQSPSNKVTEKGKDVELRCDPISGHTALYWYRQSLGQGLEFLIYFQGNSAPDKSGLPSDRFSAERTGGSVSTLTIQRTQQEDSAVYLCASSAGLAGGPGDTQYFGPGTRLTVL.

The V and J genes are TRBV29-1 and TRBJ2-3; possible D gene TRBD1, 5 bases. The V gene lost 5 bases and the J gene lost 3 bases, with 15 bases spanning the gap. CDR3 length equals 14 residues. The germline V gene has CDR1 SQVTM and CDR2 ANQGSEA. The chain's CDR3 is CSVLDTFGTDTQYF. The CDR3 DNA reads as TGCAGCGTTTTGGACACCTTCGGGACAGATACGCAGTATTTT.